Sequencing of this TCR beta chain was carried out in a study of OX40 agonist ivuxolimab in advanced cancers. The overall study: The patients received ivuxolimab by intravenous route every 2 weeks at 0.01 to 10 mg/kg.

Germline V gene lookup returns CDR1 SGHRS and CDR2 YFSETQ. Trimming left V 0 bases short and J 4 bases short, with 19 bases between. This CDR3 has 17 residues. Assay used: immunoSEQ multiplex PCR; TCRdb lists only in-frame clones, some missing. The sample lists tens of thousands of clones, approximately 86% occurring once. This specimen was CD4+ or CD8+ T cells sorted from blood, taken in a trial of the OX40 agonist ivuxolimab. The V and J genes are TRBV5-1 and TRBJ1-1; D might be TRBD1 (6 bases). The sequence came from an adult with an advanced solid tumor such as melanoma, head and neck, liver or kidney cancer. The CDR3 region has the DNA TGCGCCAGCAGCTTGGTGGTCCAGGGGTGGGAGACCACTGAAGCTTTCTTT. As protein: CASSLVVQGWETTEAFF. The complete variable domain, with remaining parts taken from reference TRBV5-1 and TRBJ1-1, reads KAGVTQTPRYLIKTRGQQVTLSCSPISGHRSVSWYQQTPGQGLQFLFEYFSETQRNKGNFPGRFSGRQFSNSRSEMNVSTLELGDSALYLCASSLVVQGWETTEAFFGQGTRLTVV.